This passage covers 10 T cell receptor beta chains from one sample sequenced in a study of blood T cell repertoires in COVID-19 (dated by TCRdb to the early 2020s). The library was generated by the immunoSEQ multiplex PCR assay. TCRdb provides this immuneACCESS table in a form limited to in-frame rearrangements. Some clones are lacking; in checked studies, under half of them reflect an unresolved V gene, and why the rest are absent is not known. Within this sample are more than 150,000 clones, with 80% to 90% of them counted one time only. About 12% of the sample lies in the top ten. The sequencing input was peripheral blood. The receptors were sampled from a woman of 80 years or more with COVID-19, enrolled during active disease.

The chain employs TRBV4-2 and TRBJ2-5, with TRBD2 matching over 8 bases. The CDR3 extends over 20 amino acids. Losses at the gene ends were 0 bases for V and 0 bases for J; bases not matched to a gene: 15. Germline V gene sequence: CDR1 LGHNA, CDR2 YNFKEQ. In DNA form, the CDR3 reads TGTGCCAGCAGCCAAGATTCCTACCCCATACAGCGGGGGCACCAAGAGACCCAGTACTTC. It translates to CASSQDSYPIQRGHQETQYF.

The CDR3, as DNA: TGTGCCAGCAGCTTGGCGGGACAGGGCAACTATGGCTACACCTTC. Translated, it gives CASSLAGQGNYGYTF. This sequence joins TRBV5-5 and TRBJ1-2, with TRBD1 matching over 9 bases. Trimming removed 0 bases from V and 2 bases from J; junction bases left unmatched: 2. The CDR3 length is 15 residues. Germline CDR1 is SGHKS and CDR2 is YYEKEE (reference sequence).

The chain couples TRBV11-2 to TRBJ2-7, with 13 bases aligning to TRBD2. After removal of 1 base from V and 5 bases from J, the junction contained 2 bases not matched to a gene. Germline V gene lookup returns CDR1 SGHAT and CDR2 FQNNGV. This CDR3 is 15 amino acids long. The CDR3 protein is CASSLGTSGSHEQYF. CDR3 DNA: TGTGCCAGCAGCTTAGGGACTAGCGGGAGCCACGAGCAGTACTTC.

The J gene is TRBJ2-3, the V gene TRBV3-1 (or the pseudogene TRBV3-2), with 8 bases aligning to TRBD2. Germline values: CDR1 LGHDT, CDR2 YNNKEL (reference sequence). V lost 1 base and J lost 0; bases outside the gene matches: 9. CDR3 length: 18 residues. DNA for the CDR3: TGTGCCAGCAGCCAAGTCAACCGGACTAGCATTAGCACAGATACGCAGTATTTT. As protein: CASSQVNRTSISTDTQYF.

This rearrangement joins TRBV7-9 to TRBJ1-4; 11 bases map to TRBD1. Germline CDR1 is SEHNR and CDR2 is FQNEAQ (reference sequence). This CDR3 region has 14 residues. V lost 3 bases and J lost 8; bases outside the gene matches: 2. Here the CDR3 DNA reads TGTGCCAGCAGCTTGGGACAGGGGGACGAAAAACTGTTTTTT. Residues: CASSLGQGDEKLFF.

This sequence joins TRBV18 and TRBJ2-3; the match to TRBD2 covers 8 bases. CDR1 is KGHSH and CDR2 is LQKENI in the germline V gene. The CDR3 sequence is 15 residues long. V gave up 1 base and J gave up 1 base; unmatched junction bases: 1. Here the CDR3 reads CASSPRAGGTDTQYF. DNA for the CDR3: TGTGCCAGCTCACCACGAGCGGGGGGCACAGATACGCAGTATTTT.

This clone came up a few times. Here the CDR3 reads CASSITGYSPLHF. For the CDR3, the DNA is TGTGCCAGTAGTATTACCGGGTATTCACCCCTCCACTTT. The chain uses TRBV19 and TRBJ1-6; D gene ambiguous. The V and J ends lost 3 bases and 8 bases respectively, with 8 bases between them. CDR3 length equals 13 residues. Per the germline V gene, CDR1 is LNHDA and CDR2 is SQIVND (reference sequence).

The gene calls are TRBV2 and TRBJ2-3; 7 positions match TRBD1. This CDR3 has 15 residues. The V gene's germline CDR1 is SNHLY and CDR2 FYNNEI. V gave up 3 bases and J gave up 0 bases; unmatched junction bases: 3. CDR3 protein: CASSEGQLSTDTQYF. As DNA, the CDR3 is TGTGCCAGCAGTGAGGGACAGCTTAGCACAGATACGCAGTATTTT.

The CDR3 DNA reads as TGTGCCAGCAGACCACGGGGGACAGCAAGCTCCTACGAGCAGTACTTC. It translates to CASRPRGTASSYEQYF. The rearrangement links TRBV27 to TRBJ2-7; TRBD1 is a possible D gene (7 bases). The CDR3 loop spans 16 amino acids. Trimming cost V 6 bases and J 0 bases, with 18 bases left between them. Germline V gene lookup returns CDR1 MNHEY and CDR2 SMNVEV (reference sequence).

The gene calls are TRBV7-2 and TRBJ1-6; no clear D gene. V shed 5 bases and J shed 4 bases, with 9 bases lying between them. Germline V lookup: CDR1 SGHTA, CDR2 FQGNSA. The CDR3 runs 14 residues. The CDR3 DNA reads as TGTGCCAGCAGCCTCCTACGATATAATTCACCCCTCCACTTT. Translated, it gives CASSLLRYNSPLHF.